Reported below is one T cell receptor (delta chain). This DNA translates differently at residue 5 from the TCRdb protein, which is that of a much larger clone; a read error is likely, and the protein shown is the DNA's own translation. This specimen belongs to a study of gamma-delta chains in newborns, infants, children. Study context: Microbial exposure reportedly drives polyclonal innate γδ T cell expansion after birth.

This CDR3 comprises 15 residues. CDR1 is TSWWSYY and CDR2 is QGS in the germline V gene. V was pared by 5 bases and J by 11 bases, with 12 bases of the junction left unmatched. TCRdb redid clone calling on the reads using CATT. The repertoire holds about 1,400 delta-chain clones, approximately 8% seen once, with around 23% in the top ten. Sequencing was done on a sample of blood. The sequence came from a child who was a newborn, infant or young child, either healthy, febrile or measles-vaccinated (not recorded which). The chain links TRDV1 to TRDJ2, with TRDD3 matching over 9 bases. The CDR3 here is CALGSTGDTRRQLFF. The DNA of the CDR3 is TGTGCTCTTGGGAGTACTGGGGATACGAGGAGGCAACTCTTCTTT.